Following are 5 T cell receptor beta chains from one sample sequenced in a study of shared clonotypes between healthy human individuals (dated by TCRdb to 2019 to 2021). The library was built by means of the immunoSEQ multiplex PCR assay. TCRdb mirrors the immuneACCESS table, restricted to in-frame sequences. Some clones are absent from its copies; in checked studies, under half trace to an unresolved V gene, and the reason for the others is unknown. For this sample the table gives approximately 2,200,000 clones, of which under 95% were detected only once. In total, the top ten clones hold roughly 1.8% of the sample. For the CD8 naive samples, CD45RO-negative cells were positively selected for CCR7, yielding a CD45RA+CCR7+ population from which TemRA cells were excluded. The sequencing input was naive CD8+ T cells from PBMCs. Explained via the paper, the cell subset or site label denotes: CD45RA+CCR7+. These receptors were collected from a man aged 18 to 29 in good health. Some clones in this sample may be carry-over from other donors' samples.

This clone appeared once. The chain links TRBV6-1 to TRBJ2-3; no firm D call. The V and J ends lost 10 bases and 2 bases respectively, with 13 bases between them. The CDR3 is 13 residues long. Germline lookup yields CDR1 MNHNS and CDR2 SASEGT. CDR3 sequence reads: CATSGRVTDTQYF. The CDR3 DNA follows: TGTGCCACCTCGGGCAGAGTCACAGATACGCAGTATTTT.

Of note for this clone: This sample also contains other DNA sequences that code for the same CDR3. The chain couples TRBV7-2 to TRBJ1-2; no definite D call. V was clipped by 1 base and J by 5 bases, with 8 bases between them. The CDR3 is made up of 13 amino acids. CDR1 is SGHTA, CDR2 FQGNSA, per germline. Here the CDR3 reads CASSLGVGYGYTF. The CDR3 DNA reads TGTGCCAGCAGCTTAGGGGTCGGGTATGGCTACACCTTC.

V gene TRBV7-9 combines with J gene TRBJ2-7; 8 bases are a match to TRBD1. CDR3 length: 14 residues. Germline-derived CDR1 and CDR2 are SEHNR and FQNEAQ (reference sequence). Trimming took 5 bases from V and 6 from J; bases not matched to a gene: 9. CDR3 amino acids: CASSTTDREGEQYF. The CDR3 coding sequence is TGTGCCAGCAGCACTACGGACAGGGAAGGCGAGCAGTACTTC.

The chain couples TRBV13 to TRBJ2-7; 8 bases agree with TRBD1. V was pared by 5 bases and J by 3 bases, with 9 bases of the junction left unmatched. CDR1 and CDR2 (germline): PRHDT, FYEKMQ (reference sequence). The CDR3 runs 15 residues. CDR3 coding DNA: TGTGCCAGCAGCGAGGCCGGGACAGGATACTACGAGCAGTACTTC. It codes for CASSEAGTGYYEQYF.

This clone appeared a single time. This chain connects TRBV5-1 to TRBJ2-5; no clear D gene. Trimming pared 4 bases from V and 4 bases from J, leaving 11 bases between. Per germline, CDR1 SGHRS and CDR2 YFSETQ. This CDR3 contains 13 residues. The CDR3 DNA reads TGCGCCAGCAGCCCGCTCCCTTCAGAGACCCAGTACTTC. Translated, it gives CASSPLPSETQYF.